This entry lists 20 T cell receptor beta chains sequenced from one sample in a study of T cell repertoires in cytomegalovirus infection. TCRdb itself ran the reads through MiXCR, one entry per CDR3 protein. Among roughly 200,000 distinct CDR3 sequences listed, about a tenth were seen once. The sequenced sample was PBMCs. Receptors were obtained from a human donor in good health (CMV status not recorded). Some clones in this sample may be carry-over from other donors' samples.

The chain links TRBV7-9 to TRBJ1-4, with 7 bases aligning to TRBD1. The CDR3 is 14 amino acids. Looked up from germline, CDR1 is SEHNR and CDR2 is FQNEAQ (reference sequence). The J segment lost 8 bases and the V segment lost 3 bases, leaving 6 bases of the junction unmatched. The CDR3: CASSLGDSREKLFF. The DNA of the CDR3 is TGTGCCAGCAGCTTGGGGGACAGCCGCGAAAAACTGTTTTTT.

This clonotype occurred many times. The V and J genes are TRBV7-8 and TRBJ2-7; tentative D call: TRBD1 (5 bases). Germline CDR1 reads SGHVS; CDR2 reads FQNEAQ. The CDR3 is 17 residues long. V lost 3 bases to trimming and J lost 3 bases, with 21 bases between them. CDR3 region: CASSFPQRHPTDYEQYF. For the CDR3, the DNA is TGTGCCAGCAGCTTTCCGCAACGACACCCGACAGACTACGAGCAGTACTTC.

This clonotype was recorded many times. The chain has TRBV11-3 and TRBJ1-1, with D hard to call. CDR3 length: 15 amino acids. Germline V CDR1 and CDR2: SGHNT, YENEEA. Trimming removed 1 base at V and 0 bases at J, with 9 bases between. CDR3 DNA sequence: TGTGCCAGCAGCTTAGGCCCAAGTCTGAACACTGAAGCTTTCTTT. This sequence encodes CASSLGPSLNTEAFF.

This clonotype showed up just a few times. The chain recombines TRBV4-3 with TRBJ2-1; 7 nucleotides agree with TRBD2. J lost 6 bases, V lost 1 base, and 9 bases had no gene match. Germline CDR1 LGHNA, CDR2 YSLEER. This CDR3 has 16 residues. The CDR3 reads CASSQAFAGAGNEQFF. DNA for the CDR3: TGCGCCAGCAGCCAAGCTTTTGCGGGAGCGGGCAATGAGCAGTTCTTC.

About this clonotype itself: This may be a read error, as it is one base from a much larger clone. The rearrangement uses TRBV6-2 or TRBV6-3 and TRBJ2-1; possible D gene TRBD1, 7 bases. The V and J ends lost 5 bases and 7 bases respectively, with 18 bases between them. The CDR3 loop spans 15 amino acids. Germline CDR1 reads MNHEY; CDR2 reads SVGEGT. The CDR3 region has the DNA TGTGCCAGCAGTCCCTCTGGGGCAGGGGGGAATGAGCAGTTCTTC. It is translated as CASSPSGAGGNEQFF.

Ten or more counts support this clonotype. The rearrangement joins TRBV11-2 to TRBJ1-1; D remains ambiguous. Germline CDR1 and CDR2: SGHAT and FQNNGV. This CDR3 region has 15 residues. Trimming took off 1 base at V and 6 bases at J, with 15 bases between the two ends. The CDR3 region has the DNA TGTGCCAGCAGCTTAGTGACACATGGGATGGCTGAAGCTTTCTTT. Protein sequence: CASSLVTHGMAEAFF.

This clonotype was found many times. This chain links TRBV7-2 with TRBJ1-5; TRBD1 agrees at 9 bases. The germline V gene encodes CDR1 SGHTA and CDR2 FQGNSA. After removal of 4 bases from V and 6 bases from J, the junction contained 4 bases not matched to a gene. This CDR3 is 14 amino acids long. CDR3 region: CASSSRQGVQPQHF. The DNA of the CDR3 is TGTGCCAGCAGCTCACGACAGGGGGTTCAGCCCCAGCATTTT.

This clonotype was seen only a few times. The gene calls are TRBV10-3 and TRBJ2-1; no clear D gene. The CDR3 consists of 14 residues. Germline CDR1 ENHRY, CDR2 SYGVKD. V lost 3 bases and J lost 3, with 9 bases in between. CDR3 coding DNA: TGTGCCATCAGTGAAAAGAGAAGCTACAATGAGCAGTTCTTC. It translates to CAISEKRSYNEQFF.

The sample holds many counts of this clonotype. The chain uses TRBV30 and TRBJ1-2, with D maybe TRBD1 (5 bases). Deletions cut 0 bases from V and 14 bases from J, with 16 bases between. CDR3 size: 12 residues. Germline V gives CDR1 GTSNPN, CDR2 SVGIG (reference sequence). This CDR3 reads CAWSVHKQGTTF. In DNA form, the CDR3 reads TGTGCCTGGAGTGTACACAAACAAGGGACGACCTTC.

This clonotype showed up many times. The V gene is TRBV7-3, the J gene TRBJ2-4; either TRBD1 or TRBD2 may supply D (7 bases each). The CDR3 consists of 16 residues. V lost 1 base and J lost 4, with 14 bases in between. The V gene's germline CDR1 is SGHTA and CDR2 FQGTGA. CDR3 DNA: TGTGCCAGCAGCTTAAATAGGGGGGGACAGAAAAACATTCAGTACTTC. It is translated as CASSLNRGGQKNIQYF. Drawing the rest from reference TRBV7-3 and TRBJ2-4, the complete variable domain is GAGVSQTPSNKVTEKGKYVELRCDPISGHTALYWYRQSLGQGPEFLIYFQGTGAADDSGLPNDRFFAVRPEGSVSTLKIQRTERGDSAVYLCASSLNRGGQKNIQYFGAGTRLSVL.

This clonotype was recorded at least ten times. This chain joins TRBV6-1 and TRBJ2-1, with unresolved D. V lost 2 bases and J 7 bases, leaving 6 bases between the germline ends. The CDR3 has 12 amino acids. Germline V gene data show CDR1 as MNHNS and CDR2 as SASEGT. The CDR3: CASSETLNEQFF. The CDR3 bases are TGTGCCAGCAGTGAAACCTTAAATGAGCAGTTCTTC.

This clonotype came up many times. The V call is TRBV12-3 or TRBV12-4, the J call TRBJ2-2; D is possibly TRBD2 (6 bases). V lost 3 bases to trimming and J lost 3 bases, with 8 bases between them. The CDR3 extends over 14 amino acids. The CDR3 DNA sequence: TGTGCCAGCAGTTTTAGGAGGGACACCGGGGAGCTGTTTTTT. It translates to CASSFRRDTGELFF.

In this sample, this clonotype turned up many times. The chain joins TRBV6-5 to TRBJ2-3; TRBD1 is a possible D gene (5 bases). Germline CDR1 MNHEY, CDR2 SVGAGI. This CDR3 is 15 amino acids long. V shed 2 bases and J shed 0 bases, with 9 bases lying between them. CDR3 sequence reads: CASSYMWGSTDTQYF. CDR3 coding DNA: TGTGCCAGCAGTTACATGTGGGGCAGCACAGATACGCAGTATTTT.

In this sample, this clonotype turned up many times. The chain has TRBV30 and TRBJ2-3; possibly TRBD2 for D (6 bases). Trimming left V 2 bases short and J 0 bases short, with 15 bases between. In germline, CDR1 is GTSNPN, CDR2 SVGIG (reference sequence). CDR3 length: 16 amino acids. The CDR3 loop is CAWSFLAGGSTDTQYF. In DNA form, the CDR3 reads TGTGCCTGGAGTTTCCTAGCCGGGGGAAGCACAGATACGCAGTATTTT.

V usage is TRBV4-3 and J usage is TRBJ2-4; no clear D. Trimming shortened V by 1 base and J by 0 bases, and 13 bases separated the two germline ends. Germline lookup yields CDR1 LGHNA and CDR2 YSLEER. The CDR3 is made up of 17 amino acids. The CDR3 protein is CASSQGSGLLAKNIQYF. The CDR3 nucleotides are TGCGCCAGCAGCCAAGGATCTGGCCTCCTAGCCAAAAACATTCAGTACTTC.

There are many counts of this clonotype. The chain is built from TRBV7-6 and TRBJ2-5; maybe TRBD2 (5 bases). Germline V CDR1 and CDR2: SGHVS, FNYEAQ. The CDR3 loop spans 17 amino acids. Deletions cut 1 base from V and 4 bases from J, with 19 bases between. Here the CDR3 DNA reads TGTGCCAGCAGCTTAGGTTGGGGAACTAGGGATCGAGAGACCCAGTACTTC. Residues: CASSLGWGTRDRETQYF. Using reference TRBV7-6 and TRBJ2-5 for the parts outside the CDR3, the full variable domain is GAGVSQSPRYKVTKRGQDVALRCDPISGHVSLYWYRQALGQGPEFLTYFNYEAQQDKSGLPNDRFSAERPEGSISTLTIQRTEQRDSAMYRCASSLGWGTRDRETQYFGPGTRLLVL.

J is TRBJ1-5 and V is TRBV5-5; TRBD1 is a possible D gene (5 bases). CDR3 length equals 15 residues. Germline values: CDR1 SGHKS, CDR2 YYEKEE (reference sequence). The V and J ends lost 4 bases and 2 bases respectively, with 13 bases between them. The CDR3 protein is CASSEQGGGNQPQHF. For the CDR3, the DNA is TGTGCCAGCAGCGAGCAGGGAGGTGGCAATCAGCCCCAGCATTTT.

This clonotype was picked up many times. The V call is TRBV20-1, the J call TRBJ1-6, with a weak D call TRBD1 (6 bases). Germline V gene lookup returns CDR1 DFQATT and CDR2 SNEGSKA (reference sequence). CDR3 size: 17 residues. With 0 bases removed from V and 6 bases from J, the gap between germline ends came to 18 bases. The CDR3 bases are TGCAGTGCTAGAGATCGGGGCTTACAGGGCTTTAATTCACCCCTCCACTTT. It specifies CSARDRGLQGFNSPLHF.

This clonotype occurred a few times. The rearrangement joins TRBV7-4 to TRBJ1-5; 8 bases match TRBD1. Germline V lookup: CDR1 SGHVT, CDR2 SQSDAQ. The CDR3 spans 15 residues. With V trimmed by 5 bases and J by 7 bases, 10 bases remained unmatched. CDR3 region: CASSKTGAEGQPQHF. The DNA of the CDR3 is TGTGCCAGCAGCAAGACAGGGGCCGAGGGACAGCCCCAGCATTTT.

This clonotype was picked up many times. The CDR3 region is CASSLAQRGGLDTQYF. CDR3 DNA sequence: TGTGCCAGCAGCTTAGCGCAGCGGGGCGGTTTGGATACGCAGTATTTT. The chain couples TRBV7-2 to TRBJ2-3, with 7 nucleotides matching TRBD2. This CDR3 spans 16 amino acids. V was clipped by 0 bases and J by 6 bases; unmatched bases: 9. CDR1 is SGHTA and CDR2 is FQGNSA in the germline V gene.